The sample holds a few counts of the clone carrying this TCR beta chain. The CDR3 covers 15 residues. Trimming cost V 0 bases and J 8 bases, with 16 bases left between them. Germline loops: CDR1 LNHNV, CDR2 YYDKDF (reference sequence). The data were produced by immunoSEQ multiplex PCR, yet TCRdb's version contains in-frame clones alone and is incomplete. In the table there are approximately 170,000 clones, approximately 95% of which are singletons. The sample belongs to a study of blood T cell repertoires in COVID-19. This TCR was sampled from a woman in her sixties or seventies with COVID-19, enrolled during active disease. Source material: peripheral blood. V and J are TRBV15 and TRBJ1-2; D not certain. CDR3 amino acids: CATSRDFIRSGGYTF. In DNA, the CDR3 is TGTGCCACCAGCAGAGATTTTATTCGGTCGGGAGGCTACACCTTC.